The 14 T cell receptor beta chains below come from one sample, sequenced in a study of T cells in Graves' hyperthyroidism and ophthalmopathy (dated 2019 in TCRdb). The library was made by multiplex PCR. Data came from an Illumina HiSeq 2000. The TCR beta CDR3 regions were amplified from the RNA transcripts. A first-round RT-PCR of the TCR CDR3 used the HTBI primer set with the Qiagen OneStep RT-PCR kit. TCRdb took the public reads, trimmed them with fastp at Q25, ran MiXCR for clone calling and kept in-frame beta chains. Entries that share a CDR3 protein sequence are merged under the most common genes and DNA. The sample table contains a few hundred thousand distinct CDR3 sequences; only one count was recorded for 40% to 55% of them. The ten biggest clones cover under 20% of the sample. The sample was peripheral blood or thyroid tissue (not recorded which). The receptors originated from an adult woman with Graves' disease, either hyperthyroidism or ophthalmopathy (not recorded which).

The chain combines TRBV7-9 with TRBJ1-6; D gene ambiguous. Germline CDR1 and CDR2: SEHNR and FQNEAQ (reference sequence). The ends were cut back, 1 base at V and 12 bases at J, with 10 bases in the middle. The CDR3 spans 13 residues. The CDR3 region has the DNA TGTGCCAGCAGCTTAGGGCTACAGCAACCCCTCCACTTT. Its translation is CASSLGLQQPLHF.

In the case of this clonotype: A read error may be the cause here, since a much bigger clone is one base away. The V gene is TRBV7-2, the J gene TRBJ2-7; tentatively, D is TRBD2 (5 bases). The CDR3 length is 17 residues. With 5 bases removed from V and 3 bases from J, the gap between germline ends came to 23 bases. The V gene's germline CDR1 is SGHTA and CDR2 FQGNSA. Written as DNA, the CDR3 is TGTGCCAGCAGCCAAGCTACGAGGAGGCAACCACTCTACGAGCAGTACTTC. Its protein is CASSQATRRQPLYEQYF.

This clonotype was recorded a few times. The chain carries TRBV9 and TRBJ1-4; D is unresolved. Trimming shortened V by 0 bases and J by 4 bases, and 10 bases separated the two germline ends. CDR3 size: 15 residues. CDR1 is SGDLS, CDR2 YYNGEE, per germline. In DNA form, the CDR3 reads TGTGCCAGCAGCGTAGGCCCGGAAAATAATGAAAAACTGTTTTTT. As protein: CASSVGPENNEKLFF.

The V gene is TRBV5-1, the J gene TRBJ1-2; tentative D call: TRBD1 (6 bases). This CDR3 region has 14 residues. The V end lost 3 bases, the J end lost 8 bases, and 17 bases lay between the germline ends. In germline, CDR1 is SGHRS, CDR2 YFSETQ. The CDR3: CASSSQPPGVGYTF. As DNA, the CDR3 is TGCGCCAGCAGCTCACAACCCCCAGGGGTCGGCTACACCTTC.

A word on this clonotype: One junction end does not reproduce the germline sequence, and a read error may be involved. The V and J genes are TRBV7-7 and TRBJ1-1; TRBD1 matches at 7 bases. The CDR3 is 14 amino acids. Germline-derived CDR1 and CDR2 are SSHAT and FNYEAQ (reference sequence). Here the CDR3 reads CASSLVNRGTEAFF. The CDR3 coding sequence is TGTGCTAGCAGCTTAGTAAACAGGGGCACTGAAGCTTTCTTT. The complete variable domain, with remaining parts taken from reference TRBV7-7 and TRBJ1-1, reads GAGVSQSPRYKVTKRGQDVTLRCDPISSHATLYWYQQALGQGPEFLTYFNYEAQPDKSGLPSDRFSAERPEGSISTLTIQRTEQRDSAMYRCASSLVNRGTEAFFGQGTRLTVV.

Of note for this clonotype: Its ends do not fully match the called genes, so a read error is possible. The chain links TRBV2 to TRBJ2-2; 10 bases line up with TRBD2. The CDR3 totals 13 residues. The V gene's germline CDR1 is SNHLY and CDR2 FYNNEI. CDR3 DNA sequence: TGTGCCAGCGGCGGGACTAGCGTCAATGAGCAGTTTTTT. Translation gives CASGGTSVNEQFF.

This clonotype has at least ten counts. The V and J genes are TRBV14 and TRBJ2-7; D not certain. Trimming pared 3 bases from V and 2 bases from J, leaving 8 bases between. CDR3 length: 13 amino acids. The germline CDR1 and CDR2 sequences are SGHDN and FVKESK. In DNA form, the CDR3 reads TGTGCCAGCAGCCACGGGCCTACCTACGAGCAGTACTTC. As protein: CASSHGPTYEQYF.

This clonotype showed up just a few times. J is TRBJ2-7 and V is TRBV6-1; 10 nucleotides line up with TRBD2. The V gene end was trimmed by 5 bases and the J gene end by 0 bases; junction bases not matched to a gene: 16. The CDR3 sequence is 19 residues long. CDR1 is MNHNS and CDR2 is SASEGT in the germline V gene. The CDR3 is CASSRTSGTARKSSYEQYF. Written as DNA, the CDR3 is TGTGCCAGCAGTAGAACTAGCGGGACTGCGCGCAAAAGCTCCTACGAGCAGTACTTC.

The table lists this clonotype with many counts. The rearrangement links TRBV20-1 to TRBJ2-5, with TRBD2 matching over 8 bases. Looked up from germline, CDR1 is DFQATT and CDR2 is SNEGSKA (reference sequence). The V and J ends lost 3 bases and 5 bases, in that order; junction bases with no gene match: 5. The length of the CDR3 is 13 residues. The CDR3, as DNA: TGCAGTGCTAGTCTCCGCGGGAGGGAGACCCAGTACTTC. Amino acids: CSASLRGRETQYF.

This clonotype was detected ten times or more. The chain joins TRBV7-9 to TRBJ2-7; D unresolved. Looked up from germline, CDR1 is SEHNR and CDR2 is FQNEAQ (reference sequence). V was trimmed by 2 bases and J by 2 bases, leaving 13 bases between them. The CDR3 sequence is 15 residues long. The DNA for the CDR3 is TGTGCCAGCAGCTTACCCGACGGGCAACCCTACGAGCAGTACTTC. Translating it yields CASSLPDGQPYEQYF.

This clonotype was counted ten times or more. The rearrangement uses TRBV20-1 and TRBJ1-2, with unresolved D. The CDR3 has 12 amino acids. CDR1 and CDR2 from the germline V gene are DFQATT and SNEGSKA (reference sequence). Between the trimmed V and J ends, which lost 6 bases and 6 bases, there was a span of 14 bases. CDR3 in amino acids: CSAGVGRDGYTF. DNA of the CDR3: TGCAGTGCCGGGGTGGGGAGGGATGGCTACACCTTC.

This clonotype has more than one count but fewer than ten. A junction end diverges from the germline sequence, so it may reflect a read error. The gene calls are TRBV7-3 and TRBJ2-5, with D tentatively TRBD1 (5 bases). This CDR3 spans 17 amino acids. Germline CDR1 reads SGHTA; CDR2 reads FQGTGA. The CDR3 loop is CASSQASRQYSNQPQYF. The CDR3 DNA reads as TGCGCCAGCAGCCAAGCATCGAGACAGTATAGCAATCAGCCCCAGTACTTC.

Ten or more counts support this clonotype. J is TRBJ1-1 and V is TRBV11-2; the D is unclear. Germline values: CDR1 SGHAT, CDR2 FQNNGV. This CDR3 has 14 residues. Trimming took off 3 bases at V and 1 base at J, with 9 bases between the two ends. CDR3 sequence: CASSFNRKNTEAFF. CDR3 nucleotide sequence: TGTGCCAGCAGCTTTAACAGAAAGAACACTGAAGCTTTCTTT.

This clonotype was counted between two and nine times. The genes are TRBV20-1 and TRBJ1-2, with D hard to call. The CDR3 covers 12 residues. Germline CDR1 and CDR2: DFQATT and SNEGSKA (reference sequence). Trimming removed 1 base from V and 6 bases from J, with 9 bases in between. The CDR3 DNA is TGCAGTGCTAGAGGGGAAATAGATGGCTACACCTTC. It translates to CSARGEIDGYTF.